This T cell receptor beta chain was identified in a study of T-cell reconstitution after alpha-beta-depleted transplantation in children. The ends lost 6 bases at V and 6 bases at J; junction bases unmatched: 20. The CDR3 length is 18 residues. Germline CDR1 and CDR2: MDHEN and SYDVKM. It was with unique molecular identifiers that the TCRbeta library was prepared. TCRdb analysed the PCR reads with MiXCR anew, one entry per CDR3 protein. The sample has about 410,000 distinct CDR3 sequences; roughly 20% are singletons. The origin of this receptor is a human donor who donated a stem cell graft to a child with acute myeloid leukemia. The material was PBMCs from the stem cell graft donor, obtained from the stem cell graft. The chain joins TRBV28 to TRBJ2-7; 10 bases fit TRBD2. This chain's CDR3 is CASRVRLAGETRAIEQYF. CDR3 DNA sequence: TGTGCCAGCAGGGTACGGCTAGCGGGAGAAACCCGGGCCATCGAGCAGTACTTC.